Listed below are T cell receptor beta chains from one sample, sequenced in a study of blood T cell repertoires in COVID-19. Sequencing used immunoSEQ multiplex PCR; TCRdb keeps in-frame clones, though not all of them. This table holds 93,000 or so clones, roughly 90% found once. Specimen: peripheral blood. The receptors were sampled from a human donor in a cohort sampled during active COVID-19. Both conserved end residues are part of each CDR3. A D gene is named only where the DNA matches it firmly. Size tells how often a clone was seen (once, few, many) or the class of an expanded clone, and some rows leave it out.

TRBV5-6	.	.	16	TRBJ1-6	TGTGCCAGCAGCGCTATTGCCTTTTCAAATAATTCACCCCTCCACTTT	CASSAIAFSNNSPLHF
TRBV4-1	.	.	15	TRBJ2-7	TGCGCCAGCAGCCAAGATCACCGCGGAGCCTACGAGCAGTACTTC	CASSQDHRGAYEQYF
TRBV27	few	.	14	TRBJ2-3	TGTGCCAGCAGGGCGGGCGGTAGCACAGATACGCAGTATTTT	CASRAGGSTDTQYF
TRBV10-3	.	TRBD1	14	TRBJ1-5	TGTGTCACCGGGACAGGCGATAGCAATCAGCCCCAGCATTTT	CVTGTGDSNQPQHF
TRBV28	once	TRBD1	13	TRBJ1-2	TGTGCCAGCTACGGGACAGCCAGCTATGGCTACACCTTC	CASYGTASYGYTF
TRBV7-3	.	.	12	TRBJ2-2	TGTGCCAGCAGCCCGGGACTCGGGGAGCTGTTTTTT	CASSPGLGELFF
TRBV18	.	TRBD2	18	TRBJ2-1	TGTGCCAGCTCACCAGGGACTAGCGGTCAATGGCCTTACAATGAGCAGTTCTTC	CASSPGTSGQWPYNEQFF
TRBV5-1	.	.	14	TRBJ2-1	TGCGCCAGCACGATACTAGCCCAGGGAGGTGAGCAGTTCTTC	CASTILAQGGEQFF
TRBV7-2	many	.	15	TRBJ1-3	TGTGCCAGCAGCTCCCTAGTGAGCTCTGGAAACACCATATATTTT	CASSSLVSSGNTIYF
TRBV28	.	TRBD1	23	TRBJ2-1	TGTGCCAGCAGTTTCCCTTCCCGACCGGGACAGGGTATAGCGCAAAGCTCCTACAATGAGCAGTTCTTC	CASSFPSRPGQGIAQSSYNEQFF
TRBV9	.	TRBD1	13	TRBJ2-7	TGTGCCAGCACCCCGGGACAGGGGGCGAAGATGTACTTC	CASTPGQGAKMYF
TRBV24-1	once	.	14	TRBJ1-5	TGTGCCACCAGTGCTGGGGCAAGCAATCAGCCCCAGCATTTT	CATSAGASNQPQHF
TRBV9	.	.	14	TRBJ2-5	TGTGCCAGCAGCACGGGAGAGGTGCAAGAGACCCAGTACTTC	CASSTGEVQETQYF
TRBV28	.	.	16	TRBJ2-2	TGTGCCAGCAGTTTAAGCGACCGGGAGTTCACCGGGGAGCTGTTTTTT	CASSLSDREFTGELFF
TRBV10-3	.	.	16	TRBJ2-3	TGTGCCATCAGTGAGTCTGGGCAGGGCCCTATGGTTACGCAGTATTTT	CAISESGQGPMVTQYF
TRBV7-2	.	.	12	TRBJ2-3	TGTGCCAGCAGCACTACCACAGATACGCAGTATTTT	CASSTTTDTQYF
TRBV10-1	.	TRBD2	16	TRBJ2-3	TGCGCCAGCAGTGACGAGAAGCGGGGGAGCACAGATACGCAGTATTTT	CASSDEKRGSTDTQYF
TRBV25-1	.	TRBD1	15	TRBJ1-3	TGTGCCAGCAGTGCAACGACAGGGCCCGGAAACACCATATATTTT	CASSATTGPGNTIYF
TRBV7-8	.	.	14	TRBJ1-1	TGTGCCAGCAGCCCCCTTACGGTCGCCACTGAAGCTTTCTTT	CASSPLTVATEAFF
TRBV5-6	.	.	13	TRBJ1-2	TGTGCCAGCAGCGTATTACAGGTCTATGGCTACACCTTC	CASSVLQVYGYTF
TRBV10-1	.	TRBD1	12	TRBJ1-1	TGCGCCAGCAGCGACAGGGACACTGAAGCTTTCTTT	CASSDRDTEAFF
TRBV5-1	.	TRBD1	14	TRBJ1-1	TGCGCCAGCAGCTTGGAGGGGGCGCGGACTGAAGCTTTCTTT	CASSLEGARTEAFF
TRBV2	once	.	14	TRBJ2-7	TGTGCCACGGCAACAGGGCGGGTAACCTACGAGCAGTACTTC	CATATGRVTYEQYF
TRBV2	.	.	15	TRBJ2-1	TGTGCCAGCATAGGGCAGGGTAGCTCCTACAATGAGCAGTTCTTC	CASIGQGSSYNEQFF
TRBV6-1	.	.	15	TRBJ1-6	TGTGCCAGCAGTGAATGGGGGGGTTATAATTCACCCCTCCACTTT	CASSEWGGYNSPLHF
TRBV5-4	.	TRBD2	18	TRBJ2-2	TGTGCCAGCAGCGTCGGACTAGCGGGAGTCTCTAACACCGGGGAGCTGTTTTTT	CASSVGLAGVSNTGELFF
TRBV19	.	.	16	TRBJ1-1	TGTGCCAGTAGTATTGTCGGGTCAGAGTCGGGCACTGAAGCTTTCTTT	CASSIVGSESGTEAFF
TRBV28	.	.	13	TRBJ2-7	TGTGCCAGCAGTACAGGGACCCCCTACGAGCAGTACTTC	CASSTGTPYEQYF
TRBV7-8	few	.	12	TRBJ2-7	TGTGCCAGCAGCCTAAACTCCTACGAGCAGTACTTC	CASSLNSYEQYF
TRBV28	.	TRBD2	17	TRBJ2-3	TGTGCCAGCAGACCAACCGTAGGGACTAGCGAGCCAGATACGCAGTATTTT	CASRPTVGTSEPDTQYF
TRBV5-4	few	TRBD2	15	TRBJ2-7	TGTGCCAGCAGCTCCAGGACTAGCGGGACCTACGAGCAGTACTTC	CASSSRTSGTYEQYF
TRBV4-2	.	TRBD2	15	TRBJ2-3	TGTGCCAGCAGCCAACCGCGGGGGGCTATCGATACGCAGTATTTT	CASSQPRGAIDTQYF
TRBV5-6	.	.	13	TRBJ1-1	TGTGCCAGCAGCTTTGGGACTGGTCCTGAAGCTTTCTTT	CASSFGTGPEAFF